This T cell receptor (beta chain) was sequenced during a study of blood T cell repertoires in COVID-19. Method: immunoSEQ multiplex PCR; TCRdb's copy keeps in-frame clones and lacks some. The sample lists under 300,000 clones; around 84% were seen once. The CDR3 length is 12 residues. Germline CDR1 and CDR2: MDHEN and SYDVKM. The V end lost 5 bases, the J end lost 4 bases, and 8 bases lay between the germline ends. Sample: PBMCs or T cells enriched from blood (not recorded which). The receptor was isolated from a woman aged 50 to 65 who had recovered from COVID-19. The genes are TRBV28 and TRBJ1-2; D possibly corresponds to TRBD1 (6 bases). The CDR3, as DNA: TGTGCCAGCAGTAAACAGGGCTATGGCTACACCTTC. It is translated as CASSKQGYGYTF.